A single sample gave rise to the 7 T cell receptor beta chains below, sequenced in a study of T cell responses to AZD1222 COVID-19 vaccine. Produced via immunoSEQ multiplex PCR; TCRdb's table is partial and in-frame only. This sample has tens of thousands of clones, with about 88% found just once. The input for sequencing was peripheral blood, taken on day 0 of AZD1222 vaccination. Every receptor here comes from an adult in good health.

This clone was detected only a few times. V usage is TRBV5-4 and J usage is TRBJ1-1, with D unclear. Germline V lookup: CDR1 SGHNT, CDR2 YYREEE (reference sequence). The CDR3 totals 12 residues. Trimming pared 7 bases from V and 4 bases from J, leaving 11 bases between. CDR3 in amino acids: CASRALGTEAFF. Written as DNA, the CDR3 is TGTGCCAGCCGAGCTCTCGGCACTGAAGCTTTCTTT.

This clone has a single count. This chain joins TRBV7-8 and TRBJ1-1, with D unclear. This CDR3 contains 13 residues. Germline V gene sequence: CDR1 SGHVS, CDR2 FQNEAQ. The ends were cut back, 0 bases at V and 4 bases at J, with 6 bases in the middle. CDR3 bases: TGTGCCAGCAGCTTAGCTGTGTTCACTGAAGCTTTCTTT. It codes for CASSLAVFTEAFF.

CDR3 DNA sequence: TGTGCCAGCAGTTTATCGGGGGGAGCAGCTTTCTTT. This encodes CASSLSGGAAFF. V gene TRBV27 combines with J gene TRBJ1-1; possible D gene TRBD1, 5 bases. The ends were cut back, 0 bases at V and 10 bases at J, with 9 bases in the middle. Germline CDR1 reads MNHEY; CDR2 reads SMNVEV (reference sequence). CDR3 length: 12 residues.

The chain has TRBV11-2 and TRBJ1-2, with D unresolved. Trimming took off 6 bases at V and 7 bases at J, with 12 bases between the two ends. The length of the CDR3 is 12 residues. Germline CDR1 and CDR2: SGHAT and FQNNGV. CDR3 sequence reads: CASSFARGGYTF. CDR3 sequence (DNA): TGTGCCAGCAGTTTTGCACGGGGTGGCTACACCTTC.

V gene TRBV7-8 combines with J gene TRBJ1-5; tentative D call: TRBD1 (5 bases). The V end was cut by 2 bases, the J end by 4 bases, with 15 bases between. Germline CDR1 SGHVS, CDR2 FQNEAQ. The CDR3 is made up of 16 amino acids. CDR3 sequence: CASSLRRTSPNQPQHF. CDR3 coding DNA: TGTGCCAGCAGCTTAAGGAGGACATCCCCGAATCAGCCCCAGCATTTT. Filled out from reference TRBV7-8 and TRBJ1-5, the complete variable domain reads GAGVSQSPRYKVAKRGQDVALRCDPISGHVSLFWYQQALGQGPEFLTYFQNEAQLDKSGLPSDRFFAERPEGSVSTLKIQRTQQEDSAVYLCASSLRRTSPNQPQHFGDGTRLSIL.

The chain has TRBV7-8 and TRBJ1-5; D is possibly TRBD1 (6 bases). Germline loops: CDR1 SGHVS, CDR2 FQNEAQ. This CDR3 region has 16 residues. Trimming stripped 5 bases from V and 6 bases from J, with 20 bases between. This CDR3 reads CASSPKGGGRVQPQHF. The DNA of the CDR3 is TGTGCCAGCAGCCCCAAAGGGGGGGGCCGGGTTCAGCCCCAGCATTTT.

This rearrangement joins TRBV7-3 to TRBJ1-5; D remains unclear. The CDR3 sequence is 13 residues long. The V gene lost 0 bases and the J gene lost 4 bases, with 4 bases spanning the gap. Germline V CDR1 and CDR2: SGHTA, FQGTGA. The CDR3 DNA follows: TGTGCCAGCAGCTTAACCCAGAATCAGCCCCAGCATTTT. Protein product: CASSLTQNQPQHF.